The T cell receptor beta chain under discussion was sequenced for a study of cytomegalovirus exposure and HLA in healthy donors. Study context: In an earlier analysis, approximately 120 million unique TCR beta sequences were found from 150 million to 200 million T cells. Study outcomes and limitations: The study labeled under 200 TCR beta chains cytomegalovirus-associated. TRBV6-2, TRBV6-3 and some other V segments were excluded as indistinguishable. Further analysis, carried out later, found HLA-associated TCR beta chains more clonally expanded than equally common other chains.

With 60 Vbeta and 13 Jbeta primers, the PCR was carried out. Profiled with immunoSEQ multiplex PCR; TCRdb holds only in-frame clones, not every one. The table shows roughly 120,000 clones, with over 60% occurring only once. The length of the CDR3 is 13 residues. V was trimmed by 4 bases and J by 5 bases, leaving 9 bases between them. Per germline, CDR1 SNHLY and CDR2 FYNNEI. Many counts were recorded for this clone. As yet, its antigen is unknown. This chain connects TRBV2 to TRBJ1-5; TRBD1 is a possible D gene (5 bases). Sequenced sample: PBMCs. The sequence was obtained from a middle-aged woman in good health and CMV-seropositive. CDR3 sequence: CASSVWGHQPQHF. CDR3 nucleotides: TGTGCCAGCAGTGTTTGGGGCCATCAGCCCCAGCATTTT.